This TCR beta chain was retrieved from a study of CD8+ T cells in alopecia areata. V lost 0 bases, J lost 5 bases, and 14 bases lay in between. CDR3 length: 16 amino acids. Germline V gene data show CDR1 as SGHAT and CDR2 as FQNNGV. Sequencing used cDNA as its template, made by extracting RNA and reverse transcribing it. TCRdb's copy holds only in-frame clones and misses some; the assay was immunoSEQ multiplex PCR. The table has about 200,000 clones, 56% seen once; the top ten hold approximately 4.9%. This clonotype originated in a human donor in good health. The J gene is TRBJ2-1, the V gene TRBV11-2; D gene uncertain. Sequenced: CD8+ T cells sorted from blood. The CDR3 here is CASSLDLALPHNEQFF. The DNA for the CDR3 is TGTGCCAGCAGCTTAGATCTTGCCCTCCCGCACAATGAGCAGTTCTTC.